This TCR beta chain was identified during a study of T-cell reconstitution after alpha-beta-depleted transplantation in children. Unique molecular identifiers were built into the TCRbeta library. TCRdb reprocessed the PCR reads via MiXCR and lists one record per CDR3 protein. This sample has under 350,000 distinct CDR3 sequences; around 9.6% occur once, and the top ten carry roughly 9.1%. The germline CDR1 and CDR2 sequences are ENHRY and SYGVKD. V dropped 11 bases and J dropped 0; count of bases not matched to a gene: 6. The CDR3 consists of 14 residues. The chain joins TRBV10-3 to TRBJ2-3, with TRBD1 matching 9 bases. The sequencing here drew on PBMCs from the stem cell graft donor, taken from the stem cell graft. The clonotype comes from a human donor who donated a stem cell graft to a child with SCID. The CDR3 DNA follows: TGTGCCGTTTTACAGGGGGCTAGCACAGATACGCAGTATTTT. As protein: CAVLQGASTDTQYF.